The rows below give T cell receptor beta chains drawn from one sample of a study of T cell responses to AZD1222 COVID-19 vaccine. TCRdb's copy holds only in-frame clones and misses some; the assay was immunoSEQ multiplex PCR. The data contain 150,000 or so clones, approximately 89% of them singletons. Source: peripheral blood, taken on day 0 of MenACWY control vaccination. These receptors were collected from an adult in good health. Each CDR3 is given with its conserved first and last residue. The D gene is left open where the match is weak. Size is omitted from some rows. Given values are once, few, many or a class for expanded clones.

TRBD1	TRBV2	few	TRBJ1-5	TGTGCCAGCAGTGAGGACAGGACTTTTAGCAATCAGCCCCAGCATTTT	CASSEDRTFSNQPQHF
.	TRBV28	.	TRBJ2-7	TGTGCCAGCAGTTTATCCCCTAGCTACGAGCAGTACTTC	CASSLSPSYEQYF
.	TRBV29-1	.	TRBJ1-2	TGCAGCGTTGCCCAGGGGTTCTTCGACTATGGCTACACCTTC	CSVAQGFFDYGYTF
.	TRBV6-5	.	TRBJ1-1	TGTGCCAGCAAGTGGGTGGGCACTGAAGCTTTCTTT	CASKWVGTEAFF
.	TRBV4-1	.	TRBJ1-2	TGCGCCAGCAGCCAAGGCCGGACCCGGTATGGCTACACCTTC	CASSQGRTRYGYTF
.	TRBV3-1/TRBV3-2	.	TRBJ2-7	TGTGCCAGCAGCCAACGGGGGCGATCCTACGAGCAGTACTTC	CASSQRGRSYEQYF
.	TRBV5-1	.	TRBJ1-2	TGCGCCAGCAGCTTGGCGGCCAGGGGCTATGGCTACACCTTC	CASSLAARGYGYTF
.	TRBV6-2/TRBV6-3	.	TRBJ1-5	TGTGCCAGCAGTTCCGAGGAGACGCAGCCCCAGCATTTT	CASSSEETQPQHF
.	TRBV6-2/TRBV6-3	.	TRBJ2-2	TGTGCCAGCAGTTACTTTATTAGGAGACAGTGGAACACCGGGGAGCTGTTTTTT	CASSYFIRRQWNTGELFF
TRBD1	TRBV7-9	.	TRBJ1-1	TGTGCCAGCAGTAACGGACAGGGGAACACTGAAGCTTTCTTT	CASSNGQGNTEAFF
.	TRBV11-3	.	TRBJ2-3	TGTGCCAGCAGCAGTCCGCCGGGACGCATCACAGATACGCAGTATTTT	CASSSPPGRITDTQYF
.	TRBV15	.	TRBJ2-3	TGTGCCACCAGCAGCGCTCACAGGGATACGCAGTATTTT	CATSSAHRDTQYF
.	TRBV4-1	.	TRBJ1-2	TGCGCCAGCAGCCAAGGGAGGGGTGGCTACACCTTC	CASSQGRGGYTF
TRBD1	TRBV7-2	.	TRBJ2-5	TGTGCCAGCAGCAAGGACAGGGTTTGGGAGACCCAGTACTTC	CASSKDRVWETQYF
.	TRBV6-2/TRBV6-3	.	TRBJ1-5	TGTGCCAGCAGTTATGGACTTAATCAGCCCCAGCATTTT	CASSYGLNQPQHF
.	TRBV19	once	TRBJ2-3	TGTGCCAGTAGTATTAGCGACTACCCCTGGCGTACGCAGTATTTT	CASSISDYPWRTQYF
TRBD1	TRBV28	.	TRBJ2-6	TGTGCCAGCACCGGGGACAGACGTGGGGCCAACGTCCTGACTTTC	CASTGDRRGANVLTF